This TCR beta chain was retrieved from a study of T cell repertoires in cytomegalovirus infection. At the level of the study: CMV epitopes in the study were HLA-C-restricted (recently identified) and HLA-B-restricted (well studied). TCR beta signatures that were public indicated CMV infection and matching HLA type. The study's findings and limits: Of the TCR beta families, the public ones yielded a cumulative frequency that identified carriers of CMV plus the relevant HLA. HLA-C-restricted CMV-specific TCR beta clonotypes prevailed in the ex vivo response.

Via MiXCR, TCRdb re-called the reads, giving one row per CDR3 protein. Counted here are 800,000 to 950,000 distinct CDR3 sequences, around a third occurring once; the ten biggest clones make up 9.5% to 15%. Concerning this clonotype itself: Its antigen is still unknown.

CDR1 is LNHDA and CDR2 is SQIVND in the germline V gene (reference sequence). The CDR3 spans 14 residues. Trimming took off 9 bases at V and 0 bases at J, with 14 bases between the two ends. The sequence was obtained from a human donor in good health (CMV status not recorded). Some clones in this sample may be carry-over from other donors' samples. J is TRBJ1-1 and V is TRBV19, with D possibly being TRBD1 (6 bases). The sequenced sample was cultured CD8+ T cells from PBMCs, obtained from culture after CMV antigen stimulation. This chain's CDR3 is CASQLGGMNTEAFF. The CDR3 DNA reads as TGTGCCAGCCAGCTTGGGGGCATGAACACTGAAGCTTTCTTT.